Listed here are 8 T cell receptor beta chains from one sample, sequenced in a study of blood T cell repertoires in COVID-19. Some clones are missing from TCRdb's copy, which holds only in-frame ones; the method was immunoSEQ multiplex PCR. The sample lists about 110,000 clones, less than 80% occurring once. Sequences were obtained from peripheral blood. The receptors come from a man aged 70 or older with active or convalescent COVID-19.

The J gene is TRBJ1-6, the V gene TRBV6-5; 9 bases map to TRBD1. Germline V gene lookup returns CDR1 MNHEY and CDR2 SVGAGI. The CDR3 runs 14 residues. V shed 4 bases and J 7 bases; nucleotides not matched to a gene: 2. CDR3 region: CASSWDRANSPLHF. The DNA of the CDR3 is TGTGCCAGCAGTTGGGACAGGGCCAATTCACCCCTCCACTTT.

The rearrangement uses TRBV7-6 and TRBJ1-1; 7 nucleotides line up with TRBD1. V trimming: 8 bases; J trimming: 3 bases; junction bases outside the gene matches: 6. There are 13 residues in the CDR3. Germline-derived CDR1 and CDR2 are SGHVS and FNYEAQ. The CDR3 DNA sequence: TGTGCCAGCTCCGGCAGGGGGGACACTGAAGCTTTCTTT. The encoded protein is CASSGRGDTEAFF.

V and J are TRBV18 and TRBJ2-4, with a tentative D call TRBD1 (5 bases). V lost 4 bases and J 2 bases, leaving 12 bases between the germline ends. The CDR3 consists of 15 residues. Per the germline V gene, CDR1 is KGHSH and CDR2 is LQKENI. The CDR3 reads CASSLSGSTKNIQYF. CDR3 nucleotides: TGTGCCAGCTCACTATCAGGGTCTACCAAAAACATTCAGTACTTC.

The rearrangement uses TRBV10-3 and TRBJ2-2, with 10 bases fitting TRBD1. CDR1 is ENHRY, CDR2 SYGVKD, per germline. There are 16 residues in the CDR3. Germline trimming cut 4 bases from V and 2 bases from J; bases unmatched to any gene: 4. CDR3: CAISGDRGLNTGELFF. The CDR3 nucleotides are TGTGCCATCAGTGGGGACAGGGGCCTAAACACCGGGGAGCTGTTTTTT.

The chain carries TRBV3-1 (or the pseudogene TRBV3-2) and TRBJ2-2; 9 positions agree with TRBD2. Germline V gives CDR1 LGHDT, CDR2 YNNKEL (reference sequence). The CDR3 loop spans 17 amino acids. The junction had 15 bases not matched to a gene; V was cut back by 7 bases and J by 6 bases. The CDR3 sequence is CASTPEFWREGSGELFF. For the CDR3, the DNA is TGTGCCAGCACCCCTGAATTTTGGCGGGAGGGTTCCGGGGAGCTGTTTTTT.

J is TRBJ2-3 and V is TRBV9; TRBD2 aligns across 13 bases. Germline CDR1 is SGDLS and CDR2 is YYNGEE. This CDR3 is 16 amino acids long. With 2 bases clipped from V and 1 base from J, the junction kept 1 base outside the gene matches. Here the CDR3 DNA reads TGTGCCAGCAGCGTTGGACTAGCGGGGGGCACAGATACGCAGTATTTT. This sequence encodes CASSVGLAGGTDTQYF.

The rearrangement links TRBV28 to TRBJ2-1; 8 bases agree with TRBD2. The trim removed 8 bases at V and 5 bases at J, leaving 17 bases unmatched. Germline CDR1 and CDR2: MDHEN and SYDVKM. The CDR3 is 17 amino acids. CDR3 sequence: CASAGSGKGVYNNEQFF. CDR3 sequence (DNA): TGTGCCAGCGCGGGTAGCGGGAAGGGGGTATATAACAATGAGCAGTTCTTC.

This clone was counted once. The J gene is TRBJ2-3, the V gene TRBV6-4; D may be TRBD2 (5 bases). Deletions cut 0 bases from V and 0 bases from J, with 10 bases between. The CDR3 is made up of 16 amino acids. Germline lookup yields CDR1 MRHNA and CDR2 SNTAGT. CDR3: CASSDSGGPSTDTQYF. CDR3 coding DNA: TGTGCCAGCAGTGACTCCGGCGGGCCTAGCACAGATACGCAGTATTTT.